This TCR beta chain was profiled in a study of identical twins. Every donor was a healthy Caucasian. From the 5' RACE reads, TCRdb called clonotypes with MiXCR, one entry per CDR3 protein. The sample records 600,000 to 700,000 distinct CDR3 sequences, over 20% being singletons. Per the germline V gene, CDR1 is SGHTA and CDR2 is FQGTGA. The CDR3 consists of 14 residues. V lost 2 bases to trimming and J lost 6 bases, with 13 bases between them. Study outcomes and limitations: Monozygotic twins shared more out-of-frame TCR alpha than recombination models predicted.

Of note for this clonotype: The antigen is unknown.

These sequences were also reported in another study, on T cells expressing NK-cell markers. Per that paper: Restricting sorting to alpha-beta TCR T cells was achieved in several experiments by an anti-gamma-delta TCR antibody. Researchers report these clonotypes also headed the CD3+CD56-NKG2C+ fraction in a handful of donors.

The material sequenced was PBMCs. This TCR was sampled from a young woman in good health. The genes are TRBV7-3 and TRBJ1-1; maybe TRBD1 (5 bases). In DNA, the CDR3 is TGTGCCAGCAGCTTAGTCGGGGGTGGCGCTGAAGCTTTCTTT. Translated, it gives CASSLVGGGAEAFF.